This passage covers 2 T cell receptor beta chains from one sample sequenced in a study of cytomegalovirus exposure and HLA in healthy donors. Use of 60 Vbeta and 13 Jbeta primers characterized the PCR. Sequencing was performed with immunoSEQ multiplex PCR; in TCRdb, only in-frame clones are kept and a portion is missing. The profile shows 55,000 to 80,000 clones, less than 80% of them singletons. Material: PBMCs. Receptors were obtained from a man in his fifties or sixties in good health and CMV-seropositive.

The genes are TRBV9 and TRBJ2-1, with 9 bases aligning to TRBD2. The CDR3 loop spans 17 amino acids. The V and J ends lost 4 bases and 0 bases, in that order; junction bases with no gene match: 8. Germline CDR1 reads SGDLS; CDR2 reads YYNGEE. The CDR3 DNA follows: TGTGCCAGCAGCCGGAGACTAGCGGAGAGCTCCTACAATGAGCAGTTCTTC. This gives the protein CASSRRLAESSYNEQFF.

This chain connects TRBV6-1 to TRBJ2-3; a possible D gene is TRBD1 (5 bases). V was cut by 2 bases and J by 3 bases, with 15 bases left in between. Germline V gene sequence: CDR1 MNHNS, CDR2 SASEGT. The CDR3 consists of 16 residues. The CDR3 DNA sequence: TGTGCCAGCAGTGAAAGTGCAGGGTTGGGAACAGATACGCAGTATTTT. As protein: CASSESAGLGTDTQYF.